A single sample gave rise to the 20 T cell receptor beta chains below, sequenced in a study of control samples from healthy donors and cancer patients. Clones were read by immunoSEQ multiplex PCR, and TCRdb kept only the in-frame ones, dropping some. The repertoire holds some 150,000 clones, with over 85% as singletons. The source material was blood. The receptors here all came from a man aged 45 to 65 in good health.

The gene calls are TRBV23-1 and TRBJ1-4; D remains ambiguous. TRBV23-1 is flagged as an ORF with uncertain function. The CDR3 extends over 13 amino acids. V was cut by 2 bases and J by 7 bases, with 8 bases left in between. The CDR3 nucleotides are TGCGCCAGCAGTCAAGAAGGTTGTGAAAAACTGTTTTTT. Its protein product is CASSQEGCEKLFF.

The chain links TRBV5-1 to TRBJ2-5; D may match TRBD1 or TRBD2 (5 bases each). This CDR3 contains 15 residues. Trimming removed 4 bases from V and 5 bases from J, with 18 bases in between. CDR1 and CDR2 (germline): SGHRS, YFSETQ. The DNA of the CDR3 is TGCGCCAGCAGCGACCAGGGCGAGGGGTGGGAGACCCAGTACTTC. Its protein product is CASSDQGEGWETQYF.

Regarding this clone: Other DNA variants within this sample encode the same CDR3. The V and J genes are TRBV10-3 and TRBJ2-2, with D perhaps matching TRBD1 (6 bases). The CDR3 has 14 residues. Germline assignment: CDR1 ENHRY and CDR2 SYGVKD. V lost 4 bases and J lost 0, with 6 bases in between. The CDR3 loop is CAISGTANTGELFF. The CDR3 DNA is TGTGCCATCAGTGGGACAGCGAACACCGGGGAGCTGTTTTTT.

The chain uses TRBV27 and TRBJ2-7; D call uncertain. The CDR3 has 14 amino acids. Germline V gene data show CDR1 as MNHEY and CDR2 as SMNVEV (reference sequence). Trimming removed 2 bases from V and 3 bases from J, with 11 bases in between. CDR3: CASSLKRGFYEQYF. The DNA for the CDR3 is TGTGCCAGCAGTTTAAAGCGCGGTTTCTACGAGCAGTACTTC.

The chain recombines TRBV6-5 with TRBJ2-7, with D perhaps matching TRBD2 (6 bases). V lost 4 bases and J lost 2, with 12 bases in between. CDR3 length: 14 residues. Germline V gene data show CDR1 as MNHEY and CDR2 as SVGAGI. CDR3 loop: CASSSTSPTYEQYF. CDR3 bases: TGTGCCAGCAGTTCAACTAGCCCAACCTACGAGCAGTACTTC.

The CDR3 loop is CASSGVQGDRYF. CDR3 nucleotides: TGTGCCAGCAGCGGGGTGCAGGGGGATCGGTACTTC. This chain connects TRBV5-4 to TRBJ2-4; TRBD1 matches 7 bases. J lost 15 bases, V lost 4 bases, and 10 bases had no gene match. There are 12 residues in the CDR3. The germline gives CDR1 SGHNT, CDR2 YYREEE (reference sequence).

The V gene is TRBV5-1, the J gene TRBJ1-2; D is unclear. V lost 0 bases to trimming and J lost 2 bases, with 5 bases between them. Germline V gene sequence: CDR1 SGHRS, CDR2 YFSETQ. The CDR3 totals 13 residues. The CDR3 region has the DNA TGCGCCAGCAGCTTGGAGGTGAACTATGGCTACACCTTC. It translates to CASSLEVNYGYTF.

The V call is TRBV5-1, the J call TRBJ1-1; D unresolved. With 0 bases removed from V and 3 bases from J, the gap between germline ends came to 12 bases. The CDR3 covers 15 residues. The V gene's germline CDR1 is SGHRS and CDR2 YFSETQ. The CDR3 loop is CASSLERPVDTEAFF. DNA of the CDR3: TGCGCCAGCAGCTTGGAAAGGCCGGTGGACACTGAAGCTTTCTTT.

This clone showed up many times. The chain links TRBV27 to TRBJ1-2, with D hard to call. The germline V gene encodes CDR1 MNHEY and CDR2 SMNVEV (reference sequence). V lost 3 bases, J lost 2 bases, and 7 bases lay in between. The CDR3 length is 13 residues. Written as DNA, the CDR3 is TGTGCCAGCAGTTTTTACGCAAACTATGGCTACACCTTC. It specifies CASSFYANYGYTF.

The chain combines TRBV2 with TRBJ2-7; no reliable D call. The CDR3 extends over 12 amino acids. Germline V gene lookup returns CDR1 SNHLY and CDR2 FYNNEI. The V end was cut by 4 bases, the J end by 7 bases, with 11 bases between. The chain's CDR3 is CASSATPQEQYF. For the CDR3, the DNA is TGTGCCAGCAGTGCAACCCCCCAAGAGCAGTACTTC.

The genes are TRBV7-9 and TRBJ1-2; no definite D call. CDR1 and CDR2 from the germline V gene are SEHNR and FQNEAQ (reference sequence). The ends were cut back, 6 bases at V and 8 bases at J, with 16 bases in the middle. The CDR3 is 13 residues long. CDR3 region: CASSPTGLVGYTF. CDR3 nucleotides: TGTGCCAGCAGTCCTACTGGACTGGTCGGCTACACCTTC.

The chain uses TRBV5-5 and TRBJ2-7, with 7 bases fitting TRBD2. Trimming cost V 10 bases and J 3 bases; bases outside gene matches: 7. CDR3 length: 12 amino acids. Germline V gene sequence: CDR1 SGHKS, CDR2 YYEKEE (reference sequence). In DNA form, the CDR3 reads TGTGCCTCTGTGGGCGGGAGCTACGAGCAGTACTTC. Its protein product is CASVGGSYEQYF. Drawing the rest from reference TRBV5-5 and TRBJ2-7, the complete variable domain is DAGVTQSPTHLIKTRGQQVTLRCSPISGHKSVSWYQQVLGQGPQFIFQYYEKEERGRGNFPDRFSARQFPNYSSELNVNALLLGDSALYLCASVGGSYEQYFGPGTRLTVT.

This chain links TRBV2 with TRBJ2-7; no definite D call. CDR1 is SNHLY, CDR2 FYNNEI, per germline. The CDR3 sequence is 11 residues long. The V gene lost 7 bases and the J gene lost 3 bases, with 7 bases spanning the gap. The CDR3 reads CASTTYYEQYF. The CDR3 DNA reads TGTGCCAGCACCACGTACTACGAGCAGTACTTC.

The chain uses TRBV5-1 and TRBJ2-3; 12 bases fit TRBD2. Germline assignment: CDR1 SGHRS and CDR2 YFSETQ. This CDR3 is 18 amino acids long. The J segment lost 4 bases and the V segment lost 1 base, leaving 10 bases of the junction unmatched. This CDR3 is CASSLLAGGPGLSDTQYF. CDR3 nucleotide sequence: TGCGCCAGCAGCTTGCTAGCGGGAGGGCCTGGGTTATCAGATACGCAGTATTTT.

The chain joins TRBV19 to TRBJ2-3; tentatively, D is TRBD2 (6 bases). The CDR3 has 14 residues. Trimming cost V 7 bases and J 4 bases, with 15 bases left between them. The germline CDR1 and CDR2 sequences are LNHDA and SQIVND (reference sequence). The CDR3 DNA is TGTGCCAGTACCTCAGCGTCGGGGGCAGATACGCAGTATTTT. Translating gives CASTSASGADTQYF.

This clone was detected once. V usage is TRBV10-1 and J usage is TRBJ2-5; D is uncertain. Looked up from germline, CDR1 is WNHNN and CDR2 is SYGVQD (reference sequence). V gave up 4 bases and J gave up 1 base, with 10 bases separating them. The CDR3 consists of 14 residues. The CDR3 DNA sequence: TGCGCCAGCAGTGTCTCCCTAACCCAAGAGACCCAGTACTTC. Translated: CASSVSLTQETQYF.

This chain's CDR3 is CASSARGVGQETQYF. DNA of the CDR3: TGTGCCAGCAGCGCCAGGGGAGTTGGACAAGAGACCCAGTACTTC. This rearrangement joins TRBV7-9 to TRBJ2-5, with D possibly being TRBD1 (6 bases). V gave up 5 bases and J gave up 2 bases, with 15 bases separating them. The CDR3 runs 15 residues. Germline V gene data show CDR1 as SEHNR and CDR2 as FQNEAQ (reference sequence).

This clone was observed a single time. The rearrangement joins TRBV18 to TRBJ1-4; no clear D gene. The CDR3 totals 12 residues. Germline CDR1 and CDR2: KGHSH and LQKENI. V was cut by 2 bases and J by 5 bases, with 3 bases left in between. CDR3 residues: CASSPGNEKLFF. Here the CDR3 DNA reads TGTGCCAGCTCACCAGGGAATGAAAAACTGTTTTTT.

The CDR3 DNA sequence: TGTGCCAGCAGAGAGGGACTAGCGGGGAAAAACATTCAGTACTTC. This translates into CASREGLAGKNIQYF. The V and J genes are TRBV7-9 and TRBJ2-4; 13 nucleotides align to TRBD2. Germline CDR1 reads SEHNR; CDR2 reads FQNEAQ (reference sequence). V lost 6 bases to trimming and J lost 4 bases; unmatched junction nucleotides: 3. The CDR3 spans 15 residues.

The V and J genes are TRBV10-3 and TRBJ1-1, with TRBD1 matching over 8 bases. Germline V lookup: CDR1 ENHRY, CDR2 SYGVKD. With 2 bases clipped from V and 0 bases from J, the junction kept 5 bases outside the gene matches. The CDR3 covers 16 residues. CDR3 residues: CAISEGTGTMNTEAFF. The CDR3 DNA sequence: TGTGCCATCAGTGAGGGGACAGGCACTATGAACACTGAAGCTTTCTTT.